The next 5 T cell receptor beta chains were all read from a single sample in a study of control samples from healthy donors and cancer patients (TCRdb year 2020). Library creation used the immunoSEQ multiplex PCR assay. TCRdb took over this immuneACCESS table, retaining in-frame rearrangements with V and J assigned. Such tables are incomplete; in checked studies, under half of the missing clones stem from an unresolved V gene, and the remainder is unexplained. The sample yields approximately 140,000 clones; around 90% were counted once. Clones ranked in the top ten supply 7.1% of the sample. Specimen: blood. The receptors shown here come from a man younger than 30 in good health.

The rearrangement joins TRBV6-5 to TRBJ1-5; maybe TRBD1 (5 bases). V was cut by 11 bases and J by 5 bases, with 16 bases left in between. Germline CDR1 reads MNHEY; CDR2 reads SVGAGI. CDR3 length: 13 amino acids. The CDR3 is CAGRDGPYQPQHF. For the CDR3, the DNA is TGTGCCGGTAGGGACGGACCTTATCAGCCCCAGCATTTT.

The V gene is TRBV6-1, the J gene TRBJ1-3; 10 positions agree with TRBD1. Germline V gene lookup returns CDR1 MNHNS and CDR2 SASEGT. This CDR3 is 18 amino acids long. The trim removed 0 bases at V and 0 bases at J, leaving 5 bases unmatched. This CDR3 reads CASSEALGTGASGNTIYF. CDR3 sequence (DNA): TGTGCCAGCAGTGAAGCGCTGGGGACAGGGGCCTCTGGAAACACCATATATTTT.

This clone was detected only a few times. The V gene is TRBV2, the J gene TRBJ1-2; 11 bases are a match to TRBD1. J was trimmed by 7 bases and V by 2 bases; bases with no gene match: 6. In germline, CDR1 is SNHLY, CDR2 FYNNEI. CDR3 length: 15 residues. The CDR3 DNA is TGTGCCAGCAGTGAATTCGGACAGGGGGCAGGTGGCTACACCTTC. Translating gives CASSEFGQGAGGYTF.

The chain joins TRBV28 to TRBJ2-1, with 11 positions matching TRBD2. J lost 0 bases, V lost 8 bases, and 18 bases had no gene match. The CDR3 has 20 residues. CDR1 MDHEN and CDR2 SYDVKM come from the germline V gene. CDR3: CASGSPGLAVLRRSYNEQFF. In DNA, the CDR3 is TGTGCCAGCGGATCCCCGGGACTAGCGGTGTTAAGGCGCTCCTACAATGAGCAGTTCTTC. The complete variable domain, with remaining parts taken from reference TRBV28 and TRBJ2-1, reads DVKVTQSSRYLVKRTGEKVFLECVQDMDHENMFWYRQDPGLGLRLIYFSYDVKMKEKGDIPEGYSVSREKKERFSLILESASTNQTSMYLCASGSPGLAVLRRSYNEQFFGPGTRLTVL.

This clone was counted only a few times. The chain carries TRBV6-2 or TRBV6-3 and TRBJ1-1; D call uncertain. The CDR3 extends over 13 amino acids. Germline-derived CDR1 and CDR2 are MNHEY and SVGEGT. The V end was cut by 2 bases, the J end by 1 base, with 5 bases between. CDR3 amino acids: CASSYLTNTEAFF. CDR3 DNA: TGTGCCAGCAGTTACCTCACGAACACTGAAGCTTTCTTT.